This section outlines one T cell receptor beta chain sequence together with its context. The data derive from a study of OX40 agonist ivuxolimab in advanced cancers. Profiling relied on immunoSEQ multiplex PCR, and the TCRdb table lists in-frame clones only, not all of them. The sample contains about 79,000 clones, about 92% of which appear only once. The CDR3 has 14 amino acids. CDR1 SNHLY and CDR2 FYNNEI come from the germline V gene. V lost 7 bases and J lost 5, with 14 bases in between. This chain connects TRBV2 to TRBJ1-4; D is ambiguous. The sequencing used CD4+ or CD8+ T cells sorted from blood, collected in a trial of the OX40 agonist ivuxolimab. The TCR was taken from an adult with an advanced solid tumor such as melanoma, head and neck, liver or kidney cancer. The CDR3, as DNA: TGTGCCAGCATGGAAGACGGACGGAATGAAAAACTGTTTTTT. Protein: CASMEDGRNEKLFF.